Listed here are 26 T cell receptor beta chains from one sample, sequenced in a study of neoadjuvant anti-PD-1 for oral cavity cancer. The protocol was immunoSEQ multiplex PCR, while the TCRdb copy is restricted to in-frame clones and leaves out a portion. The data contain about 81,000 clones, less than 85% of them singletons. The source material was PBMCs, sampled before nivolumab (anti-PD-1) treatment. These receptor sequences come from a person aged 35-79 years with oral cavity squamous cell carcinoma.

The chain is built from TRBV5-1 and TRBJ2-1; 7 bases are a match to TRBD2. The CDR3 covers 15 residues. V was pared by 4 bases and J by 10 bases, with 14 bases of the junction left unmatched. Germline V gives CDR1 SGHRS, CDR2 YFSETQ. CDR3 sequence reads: CASSPLGPSGMEQFF. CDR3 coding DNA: TGCGCCAGCAGCCCATTGGGGCCTAGCGGAATGGAGCAGTTCTTC. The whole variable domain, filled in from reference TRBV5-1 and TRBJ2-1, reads KAGVTQTPRYLIKTRGQQVTLSCSPISGHRSVSWYQQTPGQGLQFLFEYFSETQRNKGNFPGRFSGRQFSNSRSEMNVSTLELGDSALYLCASSPLGPSGMEQFFGPGTRLTVL.

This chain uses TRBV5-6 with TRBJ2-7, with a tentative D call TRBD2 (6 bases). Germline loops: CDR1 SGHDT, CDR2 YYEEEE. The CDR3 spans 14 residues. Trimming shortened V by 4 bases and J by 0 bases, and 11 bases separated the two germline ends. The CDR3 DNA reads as TGTGCCAGCAGCCCCAGGAGGGTCTCCTACGAGCAGTACTTC. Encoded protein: CASSPRRVSYEQYF.

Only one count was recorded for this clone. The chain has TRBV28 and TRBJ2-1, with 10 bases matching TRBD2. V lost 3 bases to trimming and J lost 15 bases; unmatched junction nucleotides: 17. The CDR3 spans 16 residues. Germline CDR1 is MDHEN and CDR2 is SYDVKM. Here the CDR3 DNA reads TGTGCCAGCAGTTTCCATCGGACTAGCGGAACAATAGGTTTGTTCTTC. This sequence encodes CASSFHRTSGTIGLFF.

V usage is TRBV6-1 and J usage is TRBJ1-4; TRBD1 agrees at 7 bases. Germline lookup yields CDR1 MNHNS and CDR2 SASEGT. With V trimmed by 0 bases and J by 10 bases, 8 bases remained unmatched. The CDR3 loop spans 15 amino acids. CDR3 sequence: CASSEAGGLVGKLFF. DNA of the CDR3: TGTGCCAGCAGTGAAGCAGGGGGCTTAGTCGGAAAACTGTTTTTT.

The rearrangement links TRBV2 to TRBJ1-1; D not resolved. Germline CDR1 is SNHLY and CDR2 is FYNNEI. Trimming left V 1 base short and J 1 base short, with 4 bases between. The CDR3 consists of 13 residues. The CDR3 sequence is CASSEEQNTEAFF. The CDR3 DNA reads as TGTGCCAGCAGTGAAGAACAGAACACTGAAGCTTTCTTT.

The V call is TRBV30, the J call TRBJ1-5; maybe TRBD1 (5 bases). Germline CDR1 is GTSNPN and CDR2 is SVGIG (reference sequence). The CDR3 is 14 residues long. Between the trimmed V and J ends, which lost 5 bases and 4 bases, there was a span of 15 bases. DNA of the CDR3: TGTGCCTGGGAGGGAACGGGGGGGAATCAGCCCCAGCATTTT. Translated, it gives CAWEGTGGNQPQHF.

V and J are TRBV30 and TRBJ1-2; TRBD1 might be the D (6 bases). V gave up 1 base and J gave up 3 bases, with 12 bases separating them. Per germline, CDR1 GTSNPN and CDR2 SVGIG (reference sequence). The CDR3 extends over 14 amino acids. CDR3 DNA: TGTGCCTGGAGTGAAGGTCCAGGGGACTATGGCTACACCTTC. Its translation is CAWSEGPGDYGYTF.

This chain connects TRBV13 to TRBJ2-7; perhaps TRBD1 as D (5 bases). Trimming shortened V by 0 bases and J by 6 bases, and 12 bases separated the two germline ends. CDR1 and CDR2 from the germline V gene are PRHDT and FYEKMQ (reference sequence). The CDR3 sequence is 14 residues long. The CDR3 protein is CASSLGQANGEQYF. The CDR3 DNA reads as TGTGCCAGCAGCTTAGGACAGGCCAACGGCGAGCAGTACTTC.

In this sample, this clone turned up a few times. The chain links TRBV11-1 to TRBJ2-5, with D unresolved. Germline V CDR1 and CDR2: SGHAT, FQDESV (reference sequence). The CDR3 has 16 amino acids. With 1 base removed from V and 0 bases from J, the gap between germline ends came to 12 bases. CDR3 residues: CASSLGVREYQETQYF. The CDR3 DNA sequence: TGTGCCAGCAGCTTAGGGGTGAGAGAGTACCAAGAGACCCAGTACTTC.

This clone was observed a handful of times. CDR3 sequence reads: CASRAGSGTSSTDTQYF. Written as DNA, the CDR3 is TGTGCCAGCAGAGCCGGGAGCGGGACTTCTAGCACAGATACGCAGTATTTT. The chain recombines TRBV2 with TRBJ2-3; 7 bases align to TRBD2. V shed 6 bases and J 0 bases; nucleotides not matched to a gene: 12. This CDR3 comprises 17 residues. The V gene's germline CDR1 is SNHLY and CDR2 FYNNEI.

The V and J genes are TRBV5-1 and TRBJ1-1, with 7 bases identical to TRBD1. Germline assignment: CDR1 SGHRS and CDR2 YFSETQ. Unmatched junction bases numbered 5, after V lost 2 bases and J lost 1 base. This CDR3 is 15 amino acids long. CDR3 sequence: CASSLDRVGNTEAFF. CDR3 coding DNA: TGCGCCAGCAGCTTAGACAGGGTTGGGAACACTGAAGCTTTCTTT.

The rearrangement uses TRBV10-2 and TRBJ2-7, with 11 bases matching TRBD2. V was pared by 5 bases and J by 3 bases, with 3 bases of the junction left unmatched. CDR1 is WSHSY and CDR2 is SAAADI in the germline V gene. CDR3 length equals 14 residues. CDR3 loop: CASSTSGSYYEQYF. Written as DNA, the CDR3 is TGCGCCAGCAGTACTAGCGGGAGTTACTACGAGCAGTACTTC.

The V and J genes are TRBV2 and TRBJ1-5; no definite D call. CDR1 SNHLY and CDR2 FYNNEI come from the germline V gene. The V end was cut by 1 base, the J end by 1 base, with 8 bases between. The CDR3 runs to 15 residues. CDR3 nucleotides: TGTGCCAGCAGTGAAGACCGGGCCAGCAATCAGCCCCAGCATTTT. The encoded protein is CASSEDRASNQPQHF.

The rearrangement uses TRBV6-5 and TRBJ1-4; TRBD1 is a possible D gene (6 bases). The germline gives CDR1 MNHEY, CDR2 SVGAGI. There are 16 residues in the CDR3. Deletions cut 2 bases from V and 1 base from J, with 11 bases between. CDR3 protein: CASSYRGGGTNEKLFF. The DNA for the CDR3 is TGTGCCAGCAGTTACAGGGGGGGCGGAACTAATGAAAAACTGTTTTTT.

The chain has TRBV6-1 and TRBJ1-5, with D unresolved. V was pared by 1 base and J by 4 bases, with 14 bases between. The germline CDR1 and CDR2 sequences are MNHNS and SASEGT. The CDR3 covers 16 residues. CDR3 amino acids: CASSEGRLNPNQPQHF. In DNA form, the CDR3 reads TGTGCCAGCAGTGAAGGACGATTAAACCCAAATCAGCCCCAGCATTTT.

The CDR3 spells CASSISSGSETQYF. CDR3 DNA sequence: TGTGCCAGTAGTATAAGTAGCGGTTCAGAGACCCAGTACTTC. The chain employs TRBV19 and TRBJ2-5; tentatively, D is TRBD2 (6 bases). Germline lookup yields CDR1 LNHDA and CDR2 SQIVND (reference sequence). The V gene lost 2 bases and the J gene lost 4 bases, with 11 bases spanning the gap. The CDR3 is made up of 14 amino acids.

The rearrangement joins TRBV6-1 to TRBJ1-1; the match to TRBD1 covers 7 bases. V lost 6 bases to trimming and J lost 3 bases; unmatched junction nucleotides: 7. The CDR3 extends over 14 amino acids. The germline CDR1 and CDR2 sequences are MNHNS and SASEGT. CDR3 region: CASSRLQGDTEAFF. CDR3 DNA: TGTGCCAGCAGCCGCCTTCAGGGGGACACTGAAGCTTTCTTT.

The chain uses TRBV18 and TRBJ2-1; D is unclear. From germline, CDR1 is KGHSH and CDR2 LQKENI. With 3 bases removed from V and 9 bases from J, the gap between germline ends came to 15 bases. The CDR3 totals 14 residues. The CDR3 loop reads CASSPVHSSSEQFF. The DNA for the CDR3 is TGTGCCAGCTCACCGGTACATAGCTCGAGTGAGCAGTTCTTC.

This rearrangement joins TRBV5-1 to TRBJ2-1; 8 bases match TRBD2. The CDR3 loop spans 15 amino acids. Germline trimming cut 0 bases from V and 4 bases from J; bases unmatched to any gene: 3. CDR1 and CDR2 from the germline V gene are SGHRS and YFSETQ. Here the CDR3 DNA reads TGCGCCAGCAGCTTGGTAACTAGCGGTTACAATGAGCAGTTCTTC. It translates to CASSLVTSGYNEQFF.

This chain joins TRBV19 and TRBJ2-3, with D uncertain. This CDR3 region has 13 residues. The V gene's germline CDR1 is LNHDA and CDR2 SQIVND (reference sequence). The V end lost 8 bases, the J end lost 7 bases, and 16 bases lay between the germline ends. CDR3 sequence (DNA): TGTGCCAGTTCGGAGACGATTCGTTATACGCAGTATTTT. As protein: CASSETIRYTQYF.

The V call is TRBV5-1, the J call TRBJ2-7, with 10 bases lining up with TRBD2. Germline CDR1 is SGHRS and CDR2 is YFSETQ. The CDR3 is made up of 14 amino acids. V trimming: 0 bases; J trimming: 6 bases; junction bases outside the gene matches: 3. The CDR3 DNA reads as TGCGCCAGCAGCTTGGTACTAGCGGGATTCGAGCAGTACTTC. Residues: CASSLVLAGFEQYF.

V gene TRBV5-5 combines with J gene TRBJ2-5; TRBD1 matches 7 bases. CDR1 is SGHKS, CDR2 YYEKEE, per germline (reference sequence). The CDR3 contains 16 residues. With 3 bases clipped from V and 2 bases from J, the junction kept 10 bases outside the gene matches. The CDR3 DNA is TGTGCCAGCAGCTCCGGGTTGACAGGGAATCAAGAGACCCAGTACTTC. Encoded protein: CASSSGLTGNQETQYF.

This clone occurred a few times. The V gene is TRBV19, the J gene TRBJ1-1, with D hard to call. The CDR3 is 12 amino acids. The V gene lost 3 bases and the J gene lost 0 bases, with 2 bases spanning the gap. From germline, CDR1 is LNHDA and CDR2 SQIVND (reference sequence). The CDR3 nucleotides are TGTGCCAGTAGTATTCTGAACACTGAAGCTTTCTTT. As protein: CASSILNTEAFF.

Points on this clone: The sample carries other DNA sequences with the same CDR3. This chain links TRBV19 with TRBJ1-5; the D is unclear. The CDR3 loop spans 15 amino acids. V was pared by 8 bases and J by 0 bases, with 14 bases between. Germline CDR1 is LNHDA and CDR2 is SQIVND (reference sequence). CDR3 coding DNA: TGTGCCAGTTCCGCCTCAAGGGATAGCAATCAGCCCCAGCATTTT. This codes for CASSASRDSNQPQHF. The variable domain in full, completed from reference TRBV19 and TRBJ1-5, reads DGGITQSPKYLFRKEGQNVTLSCEQNLNHDAMYWYRQDPGQGLRLIYYSQIVNDFQKGDIAEGYSVSREKKESFPLTVTSAQKNPTAFYLCASSASRDSNQPQHFGDGTRLSIL.

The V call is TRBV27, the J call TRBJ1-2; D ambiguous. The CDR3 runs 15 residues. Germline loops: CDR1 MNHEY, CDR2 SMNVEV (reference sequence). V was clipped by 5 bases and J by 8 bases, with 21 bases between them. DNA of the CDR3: TGTGCCAGCAGTCCTACGGACCGAGCTATAGGGGGCTACACCTTC. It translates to CASSPTDRAIGGYTF.

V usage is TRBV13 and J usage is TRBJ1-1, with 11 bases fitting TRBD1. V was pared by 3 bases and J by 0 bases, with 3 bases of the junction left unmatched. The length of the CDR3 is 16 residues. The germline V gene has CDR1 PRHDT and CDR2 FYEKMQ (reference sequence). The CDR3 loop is CASSLGQGVLNTEAFF. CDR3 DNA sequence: TGTGCCAGCAGCTTGGGACAGGGGGTTCTGAACACTGAAGCTTTCTTT.